Detailed here is one T cell receptor beta chain. Antigen specificity is unknown. This entry belongs to a study of shared clonotypes between healthy human individuals. Study results and caveats: The diversity represented, both genetic and in exposure history, was limited by few donors. Inspection by rarefaction showed sorted-subset sequencing to be incomplete despite large depth.

CD45RO-negative cells were positively selected for CCR7, leaving out terminally differentiated effector memory CD45RA+ cells. Nashville, Tennessee was home to all donors, who were Caucasian adults. The repertoire was sequenced with immunoSEQ multiplex PCR; TCRdb's copy has only in-frame clones and lacks some. The table shows around 1.9 million clones, with around 93% occurring only once. Germline V gene data show CDR1 as PRHDT and CDR2 as FYEKMQ (reference sequence). The CDR3 loop spans 12 amino acids. Trimming stripped 5 bases from V and 0 bases from J, with 5 bases between. This sequence joins TRBV13 and TRBJ2-7; D gene ambiguous. Input material: naive CD8+ T cells from PBMCs. The receptor's source is a man younger than 35 in good health. Some clones in this sample may be carry-over from other donors' samples. Written as DNA, the CDR3 is TGTGCCAGCAGCATTGGCTCCTACGAGCAGTACTTC. Protein sequence: CASSIGSYEQYF.